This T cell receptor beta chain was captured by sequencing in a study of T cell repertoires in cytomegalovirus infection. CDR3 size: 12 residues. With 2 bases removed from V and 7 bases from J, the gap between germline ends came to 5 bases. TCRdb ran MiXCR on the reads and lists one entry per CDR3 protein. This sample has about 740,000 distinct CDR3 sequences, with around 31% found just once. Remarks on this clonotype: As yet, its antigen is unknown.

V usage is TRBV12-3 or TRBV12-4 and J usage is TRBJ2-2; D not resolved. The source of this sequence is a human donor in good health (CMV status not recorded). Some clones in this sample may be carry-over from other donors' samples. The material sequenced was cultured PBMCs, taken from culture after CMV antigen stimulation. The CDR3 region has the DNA TGTGCCAGCAGTTTACACGACGGGGAGCTGTTTTTT. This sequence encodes CASSLHDGELFF.